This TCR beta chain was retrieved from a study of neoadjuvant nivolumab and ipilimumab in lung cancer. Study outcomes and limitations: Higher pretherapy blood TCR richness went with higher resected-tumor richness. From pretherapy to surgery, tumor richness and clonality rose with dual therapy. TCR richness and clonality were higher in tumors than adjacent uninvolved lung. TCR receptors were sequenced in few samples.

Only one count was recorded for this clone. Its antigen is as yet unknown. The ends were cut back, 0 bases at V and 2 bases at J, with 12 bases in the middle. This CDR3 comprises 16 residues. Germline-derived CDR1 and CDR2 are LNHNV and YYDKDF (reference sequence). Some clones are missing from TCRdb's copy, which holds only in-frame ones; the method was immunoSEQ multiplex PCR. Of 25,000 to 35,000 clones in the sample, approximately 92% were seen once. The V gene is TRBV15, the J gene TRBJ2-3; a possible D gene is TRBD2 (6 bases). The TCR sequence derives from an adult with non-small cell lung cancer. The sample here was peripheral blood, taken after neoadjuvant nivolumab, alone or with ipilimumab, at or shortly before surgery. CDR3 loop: CATSRDLWGDTDTQYF. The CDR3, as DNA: TGTGCCACCAGCAGAGATCTTTGGGGGGACACAGATACGCAGTATTTT.